This paragraph covers one T cell receptor beta chain sequence. This clonotype was counted many times. Its cognate antigen has yet to be identified. The sample holds no much larger clone one base away, and base qualities are not on file. Total RNA and DNA were co-extracted from about 20-30 mg of bulk tissue with the AllPrep DNA/RNA mini kit, without cell sorting. Between November 2015 and early 2016, a few patients in China with histopathologically diagnosed primary liver carcinoma had surgical resection. At the time of sampling, the patients were treatment-naive and had chronic HBV infection. Each tumor was sampled at five spatially separated regions: the tumor centre plus the superior, inferior, left-lateral and right-lateral poles. More than 75% viable tumor cells were found by histology in every tumor sample. Pieces of fresh tumor and adjacent tissue were cut in half, with one half kept in RNAlater at -80 degrees C and the other half sent for histology.

The data were taken from a study of tumor-infiltrating lymphocytes in primary liver carcinoma (dated by TCRdb to 2015 to 2018). At the level of the whole study: Hepatocellular carcinoma (four) or combined HCC and intrahepatic cholangiocarcinoma (one) was present in the five patients, who were three men and two women aged 30 to 69 years. The five patients had tumors staged T1-T3 N0M0, with maximum diameters ranging from roughly 4 to 10 cm. Samples yielded roughly 3.65 to 7.13 million productive TCRbeta reads; read depth did not differ significantly between tissue types. The study combined TCRbeta repertoire sequencing, expression microarrays and whole-exome sequencing across five regions of each liver tumor, with adjacent normal tissue and blood. A total of approximately 35 specimens from 5 patients, comprising 25 or so tumor regions, 5 adjacent noncancerous liver tissues and 5 peripheral blood samples, were covered by TCRbeta repertoire sequencing. Agilent mRNA microarray profiling was performed on the 25 tumor region samples to relate TCRbeta repertoire diversity to the local molecular phenotype. Repertoires from technical replicates were highly reproducible, with mean shared-clone rates near 0.89 and correlation coefficients above 0.98. What the study reported, not specific to this receptor: Since the samples were bulk and unsorted, there was no way to compare CD4+ and CD8+ T cell repertoires. The study included only five patients, and the authors note findings should be validated in a larger study. Repertoire overlap was found to be higher between tumor regions (mean roughly 36%) than between tumor-adjacent (around 17%) or tumor-blood (around 15%) pairs, consistent with antigen-driven expansion. Compared with blood, tumors had a significantly larger share of the repertoire taken up by the top 250 clones (p = 0.039). Only about 7-25% of top clones were found in all five regions of a tumor, suggesting spatial heterogeneity of tumor-infiltrating T cells. Only the TCR beta chain was sequenced, which likely underestimates true repertoire diversity because unpaired alpha chains were not captured.

V is pared back by 6 bases and J by 6 bases, with 9 bases lying between the germline termini. From its cysteine to its phenylalanine, the CDR3 spans 11 amino acids. Only the CDR3 region is kept as DNA, spanning 33 bases read in frame from base 1. Using a constant-region primer and ProtoScript II reverse transcriptase, TCRbeta-specific cDNA was reverse-transcribed from 450 to 650 ng total RNA. The TCRbeta libraries were prepared through three rounds of nested multiplex PCR following a slightly modified ARM-PCR procedure. Each of the first two PCR rounds ran for 10 cycles and used multiplex TRBV1-TRBV30 forward primers together with a Cbeta reverse primer. Sample barcodes and Illumina adapters were added in a final 25-cycle PCR using Deep VentR polymerase. Amplicons of 200-500 bp were gel-purified with a QIAquick gel extraction kit before sequencing. An Illumina HiSeq 2500 was used to sequence the TCRbeta amplicons, generating 250-bp paired-end reads. The study's processing was this. Trimmomatic v0.33 was used to quality-trim the reads, and FLASH v1.2.11 was used to merge paired reads so that full CDR3 sequences could be recovered. MiGEC v1.2.1b assigned V, D and J germline segments to the rearranged TCRbeta sequences. Clonotype statistics and Shannon-Wiener diversity indices were computed with VDJtools v1.0.0. To reduce sampling bias, subsequent analyses other than the diversity analysis used only the 250 most abundant clonotypes in each sample. TCRdb reran the public reads through fastp at Q25 and MiXCR, keeping productive beta chains. One record per CDR3 amino acid sequence lists the most common genes and DNA. TCRdb's processing, not the study's, gives the V and J calls here. The sample table lists around 71,000 distinct CDR3 sequences, around 75% of them with a count of one. The top ten clonotypes cover roughly 15% of the sample.

Sequencing was done on a sample of liver tumor tissue from sampling region 4. This sample's cell subset or site label indicates: tumor region T4, right-lateral pole. The receptor chain draws on TRBV12-3 or TRBV12-4 and TRBJ2-7; no D segment can be confidently identified. The receptor was derived from a woman aged 60-75 years with primary liver carcinoma and hepatitis B virus infection. The CDR3 reads CASSPGLEQYF. The DNA reads as follows: TGTGCCAGCAGCCCCGGGCTCGAGCAGTACTTC.